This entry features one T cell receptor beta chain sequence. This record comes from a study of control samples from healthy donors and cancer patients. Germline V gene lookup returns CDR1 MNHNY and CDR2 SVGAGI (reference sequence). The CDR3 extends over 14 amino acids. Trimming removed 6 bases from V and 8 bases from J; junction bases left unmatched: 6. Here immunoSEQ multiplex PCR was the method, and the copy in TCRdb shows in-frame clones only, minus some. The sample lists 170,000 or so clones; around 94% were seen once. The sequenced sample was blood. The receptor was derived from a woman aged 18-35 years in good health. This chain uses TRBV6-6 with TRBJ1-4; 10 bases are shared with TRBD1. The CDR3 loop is CASRPWGQGEKLFF. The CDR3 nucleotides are TGTGCCAGCAGACCCTGGGGACAGGGGGAAAAACTGTTTTTT.